The rows below give T cell receptor beta chains drawn from one sample of a study of cytomegalovirus exposure and HLA in healthy donors. Here immunoSEQ multiplex PCR was the method, and the copy in TCRdb shows in-frame clones only, minus some. Here the sample spans tens of thousands of clones, just under 70% being singletons. Source material: PBMCs. These receptors all come from a woman aged 45-59 years in good health and CMV-seronegative. CDR3s include the opening cysteine and the closing phenylalanine or tryptophan. D genes are given only for firm matches. A clone size is listed for some rows: how often the clone was seen (once, few, many), or a class if it is expanded.

v_gene	d_gene	abundance	j_gene	CDR3aa	CDR3nt
TRBV6-5	.	.	TRBJ1-2	CASSYSGSYGYTF	TGTGCCAGCAGTTACTCGGGGAGCTATGGCTACACCTTC
TRBV6-5	TRBD1	.	TRBJ1-2	CASSSPDRVEGYTF	TGTGCCAGCAGTTCCCCGGACAGGGTAGAAGGCTACACCTTC
TRBV11-2	.	.	TRBJ1-4	CASRRGGLGEKLFF	TGTGCCAGCCGAAGGGGGGGGCTGGGTGAAAAACTGTTTTTT
TRBV2	TRBD1	.	TRBJ2-7	CASSGTGGEQYF	TGTGCCAGCAGTGGGACAGGCGGAGAGCAGTACTTC
TRBV15	.	.	TRBJ1-1	CATSREPQNTEAFF	TGTGCCACCAGCAGAGAGCCACAGAACACTGAAGCTTTCTTT
TRBV7-9	.	once	TRBJ1-2	CASSYDSRGGYTF	TGTGCCAGCAGCTACGATTCACGAGGAGGCTACACCTTC
TRBV5-4	.	.	TRBJ2-5	CASSFDQETQYF	TGTGCCAGCAGCTTCGACCAAGAGACCCAGTACTTC
TRBV29-1	TRBD2	.	TRBJ2-1	CSIRSPGLAGYNEQFF	TGCAGCATACGTTCCCCGGGACTAGCGGGTTACAATGAGCAGTTCTTC
TRBV10-2	.	.	TRBJ1-5	CASIREGLSNQPQHF	TGCGCCAGCATCCGGGAAGGCTTAAGCAATCAGCCCCAGCATTTT
TRBV29-1	TRBD2	.	TRBJ2-7	CSVASGRAYEQYF	TGCAGCGTCGCTAGCGGGAGGGCCTACGAGCAGTACTTC
TRBV28	TRBD2	.	TRBJ2-2	CASSITSGRTGELFF	TGTGCCAGCAGCATCACTAGCGGGAGGACCGGGGAGCTGTTTTTT
TRBV6-5	.	.	TRBJ1-1	CASSSHQGNTEAFF	TGTGCCAGCAGCTCCCACCAGGGGAACACTGAAGCTTTCTTT
TRBV2	.	.	TRBJ1-6	CASSVSSYSPLHF	TGTGCCAGCAGTGTTAGCAGTTATTCACCCCTCCACTTT
TRBV19	.	.	TRBJ1-5	CASSRTPGDRRQPQHF	TGTGCCAGTAGTCGGACACCCGGCGACCGGAGACAGCCCCAGCATTTT
TRBV4-1	TRBD2	.	TRBJ2-5	CASSRGLVRETQYF	TGCGCCAGCAGCCGAGGACTAGTACGGGAGACCCAGTACTTC
TRBV5-1	TRBD2	.	TRBJ2-7	CASSESGEAEQYF	TGCGCCAGCAGCGAAAGCGGGGAAGCCGAGCAGTACTTC
TRBV6-6	.	once	TRBJ2-3	CASRLADTQYF	TGTGCCAGCAGGTTAGCAGATACGCAGTATTTT
TRBV6-5	.	.	TRBJ1-1	CASTSRGGSEAFF	TGTGCCAGCACCTCAAGGGGGGGGTCTGAAGCTTTCTTT
TRBV7-9	.	.	TRBJ2-3	CASSLSGSTDTQYF	TGTGCCAGCAGCTTGAGCGGGAGCACAGATACGCAGTATTTT
TRBV7-8	.	once	TRBJ2-5	CALGLGGPRETQYF	TGTGCCCTCGGCCTGGGCGGGCCCCGGGAGACCCAGTACTTC
TRBV5-4	.	.	TRBJ2-5	CASRYGSETQYF	TGTGCCAGCAGGTACGGGTCTGAGACCCAGTACTTC
TRBV19	.	.	TRBJ1-1	CASSTGVNTEAFF	TGTGCCAGTTCTACCGGGGTGAACACTGAAGCTTTCTTT
TRBV6-6	.	.	TRBJ1-1	CASSRTDSELKAFF	TGTGCCAGCAGCCGTACTGACAGTGAATTAAAAGCTTTCTTT
TRBV6-1	.	few	TRBJ1-1	CASSLTGEAFF	TGTGCCAGCAGTCTTACAGGGGAAGCTTTCTTT
TRBV10-1	.	.	TRBJ1-4	CASSESTNGGGEKLFF	TGCGCCAGCAGTGAGTCGACTAACGGGGGTGGTGAAAAACTGTTTTTT
TRBV18	.	few	TRBJ2-5	CASSPQFQETQYF	TGTGCCAGCTCACCTCAGTTCCAAGAGACCCAGTACTTC
TRBV5-1	.	.	TRBJ2-7	CASSLGLGYEQYF	TGCGCCAGCAGCTTGGGACTAGGATACGAGCAGTACTTC
TRBV9	TRBD1	.	TRBJ2-7	CASSVEPGQGAYEQYF	TGTGCCAGCAGCGTCGAGCCGGGACAGGGGGCCTACGAGCAGTACTTC
TRBV2	TRBD1	.	TRBJ2-7	CASNSLGQGTYEQYF	TGTGCCAGCAATTCTCTGGGACAGGGGACCTACGAGCAGTACTTC
TRBV27	.	.	TRBJ1-2	CASRQLGGASQGYTF	TGTGCCAGCAGACAATTGGGGGGGGCGTCACAGGGCTACACCTTC
TRBV10-1	TRBD1	.	TRBJ2-2	CASSGQGITGELFF	TGCGCCAGCAGCGGACAGGGGATCACCGGGGAGCTGTTTTTT
TRBV5-1	.	.	TRBJ1-3	CASSFQGTENTIYF	TGCGCCAGCAGCTTTCAGGGGACGGAAAACACCATATATTTT
TRBV11-2	.	few	TRBJ1-5	CASSPREGQPQHF	TGTGCCAGCAGCCCCCGGGAGGGCCAGCCCCAGCATTTT
TRBV4-1	.	.	TRBJ2-3	CASSRTADTQYF	TGCGCCAGCAGCCGGACAGCAGATACGCAGTATTTT
TRBV5-1	.	.	TRBJ1-1	CASSLEGVNTEAFF	TGCGCCAGCAGCTTGGAGGGGGTCAACACTGAAGCTTTCTTT
TRBV29-1	TRBD1	.	TRBJ2-5	CSARGQQETQYF	TGCAGCGCAAGGGGACAGCAAGAGACCCAGTACTTC
TRBV28	TRBD1	.	TRBJ1-2	CASRGATGNYGYTF	TGTGCCAGCAGGGGGGCGACAGGGAACTATGGCTACACCTTC
TRBV2	.	.	TRBJ1-6	CASSESGYSPLHF	TGTGCCAGCAGTGAATCGGGGTATTCACCCCTCCACTTT
TRBV28	TRBD1	.	TRBJ1-2	CASRLTYRGGYTF	TGTGCCAGCAGACTTACCTACAGGGGCGGCTACACCTTC
TRBV5-6	.	once	TRBJ1-6	CASSRGSGDTNSPLHF	TGTGCCAGCAGCCGAGGGTCGGGAGACACCAATTCACCCCTCCACTTT
TRBV6-5	TRBD1	.	TRBJ1-2	CASSKNRGGYTF	TGTGCCAGCAGTAAAAACAGGGGTGGCTACACCTTC
TRBV6-5	.	.	TRBJ1-2	CATSTRTVLYGYTF	TGTGCCACCTCTACCCGGACAGTACTCTATGGCTACACCTTC
TRBV7-6	.	few	TRBJ1-1	CASSTRQDEAFF	TGTGCCAGCAGCACACGACAGGATGAAGCTTTCTTT
TRBV11-3	.	.	TRBJ1-1	CASSFRGPNTEAFF	TGTGCCAGCAGCTTCCGAGGGCCGAACACTGAAGCTTTCTTT
TRBV6-1	.	.	TRBJ1-5	CASSGRDGNPSNQPQHF	TGTGCCAGCAGTGGGAGGGACGGGAACCCTAGCAATCAGCCCCAGCATTTT
TRBV6-1	.	.	TRBJ1-2	CASTSSDRPGYTF	TGTGCCAGCACCTCCTCGGACAGACCTGGCTACACCTTC
TRBV27	.	few	TRBJ1-5	CASSLGGPNQPQHF	TGTGCCAGCAGTTTGGGAGGCCCGAACCAGCCCCAGCATTTT
TRBV25-1	.	once	TRBJ2-3	CASRTRVGSQDTQYF	TGTGCCAGCAGAACCAGGGTGGGTTCACAAGATACGCAGTATTTT